This TCR beta chain was identified in a study of radiotherapy plus CTLA-4 blockade in lung cancer. This clone has only one observation. V was pared by 1 base and J by 4 bases, with 14 bases between. The CDR3 runs 16 residues. Germline V gene data show CDR1 as SEHNR and CDR2 as FQNEAQ (reference sequence). Produced via immunoSEQ multiplex PCR; TCRdb's table is partial and in-frame only. The sample consists of around 130,000 clones, over 80% of them appearing once. The material was peripheral blood, obtained from a patient treated with radiotherapy plus ipilimumab. V usage is TRBV7-9 and J usage is TRBJ1-5; tentative D call: TRBD1 (5 bases). This TCR was sampled from a human donor with non-small cell lung cancer that progressed on radiotherapy plus ipilimumab. In nucleotides, the CDR3 is TGTGCCAGCAGCTTAGTAGTGGGAGGGGAGAATCAGCCCCAGCATTTT. It encodes CASSLVVGGENQPQHF.